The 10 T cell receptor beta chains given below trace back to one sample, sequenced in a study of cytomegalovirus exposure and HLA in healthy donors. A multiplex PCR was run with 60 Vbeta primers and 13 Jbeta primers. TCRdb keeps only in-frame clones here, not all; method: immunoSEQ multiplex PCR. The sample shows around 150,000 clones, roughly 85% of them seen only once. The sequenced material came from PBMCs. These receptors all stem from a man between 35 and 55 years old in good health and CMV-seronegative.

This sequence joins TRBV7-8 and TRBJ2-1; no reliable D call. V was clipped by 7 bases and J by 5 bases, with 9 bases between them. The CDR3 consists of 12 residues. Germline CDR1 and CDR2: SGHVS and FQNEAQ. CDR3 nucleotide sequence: TGTGCCAGCACCCAACTCAACAATGAGCAGTTCTTC. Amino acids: CASTQLNNEQFF.

CDR3 in DNA: TGTGCCACCAGCAGGGACAGGAGCGTGCAGACCCAGTACTTC. Its protein is CATSRDRSVQTQYF. The chain links TRBV15 to TRBJ2-5; TRBD1 agrees at 7 bases. The CDR3 sequence is 14 residues long. The J segment lost 6 bases and the V segment lost 3 bases, leaving 7 bases of the junction unmatched. CDR1 is LNHNV, CDR2 YYDKDF, per germline (reference sequence).

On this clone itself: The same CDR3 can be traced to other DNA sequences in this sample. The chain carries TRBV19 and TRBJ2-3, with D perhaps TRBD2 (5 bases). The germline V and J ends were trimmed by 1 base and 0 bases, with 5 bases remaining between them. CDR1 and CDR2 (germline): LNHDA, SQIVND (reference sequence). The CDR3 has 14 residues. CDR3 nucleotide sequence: TGTGCCAGTAGTATAGGCGGGAGCACAGATACGCAGTATTTT. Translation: CASSIGGSTDTQYF.

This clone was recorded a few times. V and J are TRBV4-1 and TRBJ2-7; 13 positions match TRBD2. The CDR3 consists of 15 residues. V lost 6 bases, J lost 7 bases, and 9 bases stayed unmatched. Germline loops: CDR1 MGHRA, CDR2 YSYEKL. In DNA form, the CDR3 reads TGCGCCAGCAGGAACGTACTAGCGGGAGGGGATGAGCAGTACTTC. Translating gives CASRNVLAGGDEQYF.

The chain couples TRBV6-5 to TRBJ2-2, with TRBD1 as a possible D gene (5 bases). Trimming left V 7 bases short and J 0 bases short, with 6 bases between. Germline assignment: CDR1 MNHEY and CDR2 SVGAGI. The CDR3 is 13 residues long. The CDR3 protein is CASTTANTGELFF. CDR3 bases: TGTGCCAGCACGACAGCGAACACCGGGGAGCTGTTTTTT.

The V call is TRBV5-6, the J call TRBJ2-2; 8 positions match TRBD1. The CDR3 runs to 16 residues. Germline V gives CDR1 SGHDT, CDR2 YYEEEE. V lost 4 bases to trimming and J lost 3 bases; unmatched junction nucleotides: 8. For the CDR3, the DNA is TGTGCCAGCAGCCAGGGACAGGTCTATGACACCGGGGAGCTGTTTTTT. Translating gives CASSQGQVYDTGELFF. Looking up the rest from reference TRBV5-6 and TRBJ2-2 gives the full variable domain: DAGVTQSPTHLIKTRGQQVTLRCSPKSGHDTVSWYQQALGQGPQFIFQYYEEEERQRGNFPDRFSGHQFPNYSSELNVNALLLGDSALYLCASSQGQVYDTGELFFGEGSRLTVL.

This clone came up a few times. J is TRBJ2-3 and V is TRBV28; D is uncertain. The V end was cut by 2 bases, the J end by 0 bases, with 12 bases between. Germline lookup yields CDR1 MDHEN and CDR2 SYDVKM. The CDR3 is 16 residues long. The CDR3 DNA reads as TGTGCCAGCAGTTTAAACAGCATTCTTAGCACAGATACGCAGTATTTT. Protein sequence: CASSLNSILSTDTQYF.

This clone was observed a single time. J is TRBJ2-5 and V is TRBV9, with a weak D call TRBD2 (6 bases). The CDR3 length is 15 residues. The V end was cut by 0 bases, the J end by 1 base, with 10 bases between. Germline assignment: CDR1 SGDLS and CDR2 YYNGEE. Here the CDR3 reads CASSVGEVPQETQYF. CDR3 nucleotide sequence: TGTGCCAGCAGCGTAGGGGAGGTGCCCCAAGAGACCCAGTACTTC.

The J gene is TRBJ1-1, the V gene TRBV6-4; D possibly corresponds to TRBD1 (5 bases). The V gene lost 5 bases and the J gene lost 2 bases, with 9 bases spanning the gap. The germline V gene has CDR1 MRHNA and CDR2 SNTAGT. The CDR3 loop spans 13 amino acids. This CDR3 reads CASSRGDNTEAFF. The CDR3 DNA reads TGTGCCAGCAGTCGGGGGGACAACACTGAAGCTTTCTTT.

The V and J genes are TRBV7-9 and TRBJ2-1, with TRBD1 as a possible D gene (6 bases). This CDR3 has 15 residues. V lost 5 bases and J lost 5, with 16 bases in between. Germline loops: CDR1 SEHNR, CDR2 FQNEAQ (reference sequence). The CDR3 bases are TGTGCCAGCAGCCGTTCAGGGGAGATGCACAATGAGCAGTTCTTC. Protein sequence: CASSRSGEMHNEQFF. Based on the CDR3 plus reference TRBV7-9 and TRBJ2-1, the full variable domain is DTGVSQNPRHKITKRGQNVTFRCDPISEHNRLYWYRQTLGQGPEFLTYFQNEAQLEKSRLLSDRFSAERPKGSFSTLEIQRTEQGDSAMYLCASSRSGEMHNEQFFGPGTRLTVL.